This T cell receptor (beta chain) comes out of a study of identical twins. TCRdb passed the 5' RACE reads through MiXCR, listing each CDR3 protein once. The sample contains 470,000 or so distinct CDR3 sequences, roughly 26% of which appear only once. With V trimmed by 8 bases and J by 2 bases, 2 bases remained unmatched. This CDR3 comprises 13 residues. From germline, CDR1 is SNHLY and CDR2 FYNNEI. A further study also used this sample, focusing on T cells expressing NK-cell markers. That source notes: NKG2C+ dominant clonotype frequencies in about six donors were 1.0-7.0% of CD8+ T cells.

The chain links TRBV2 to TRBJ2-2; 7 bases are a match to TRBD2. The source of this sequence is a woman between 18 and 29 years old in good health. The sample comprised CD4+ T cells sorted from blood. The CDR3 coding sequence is TGTGCCAGCGGGAGGGATAACACCGGGGAGCTGTTTTTT. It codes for CASGRDNTGELFF.